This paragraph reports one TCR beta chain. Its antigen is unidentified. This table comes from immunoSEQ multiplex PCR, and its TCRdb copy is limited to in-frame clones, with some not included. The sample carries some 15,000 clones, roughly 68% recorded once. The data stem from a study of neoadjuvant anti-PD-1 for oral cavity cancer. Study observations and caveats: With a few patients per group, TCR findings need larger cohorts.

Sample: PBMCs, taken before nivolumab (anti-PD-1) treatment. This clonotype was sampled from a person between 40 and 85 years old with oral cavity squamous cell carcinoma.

The CDR3 spells CASSLTPSSYEQYF. The DNA of the CDR3 is TGTGCCAGCAGCTTGACCCCCTCTTCCTACGAGCAGTACTTC. The chain employs TRBV7-3 and TRBJ2-7; no definite D call. Deletions cut 3 bases from V and 1 base from J, with 10 bases between. The CDR3 consists of 14 residues. Per the germline V gene, CDR1 is SGHTA and CDR2 is FQGTGA.